This TCR beta chain derives from a study of blood T cell repertoires in COVID-19. For the study at large: Donors in the United States, Italy and Spain gave samples during acute or convalescent COVID-19. T cells, B-cell-depleted T cells, or PBMCs provided the cDNA or gDNA that served as material.

This CDR3 is 15 amino acids long. Germline V gene lookup returns CDR1 MNHEY and CDR2 SMNVEV (reference sequence). The ends were cut back, 3 bases at V and 9 bases at J, with 18 bases in the middle. Source study methods: Estimates of nucleated cell counts were drawn from the amplification of reference gene primers. Assay: immunoSEQ multiplex PCR; the TCRdb copy retains only in-frame clones and omits some. V and J calls and clone size are those listed in that table; D and trimming were worked out from the DNA. Of about 20,000 clones in the sample, over 80% were seen once. Material: peripheral blood. The receptor comes from a human donor in a cohort sampled during active COVID-19. The chain is built from TRBV27 and TRBJ1-5, with D perhaps TRBD1 (6 bases). The CDR3 DNA reads TGTGCCAGCAGTTTGGGCCAGGGGCCCCAGGTGCCCCAGCATTTT. Its protein product is CASSLGQGPQVPQHF.